The 4 T cell receptor beta chains below were found in one sample sequenced in a study of cytotoxic CD8 clonotypes in ibrutinib-treated CLL (dated by TCRdb to the early 2020s). The library was produced with the immunoSEQ multiplex PCR assay. The clones in this table, taken by TCRdb from immuneACCESS, are in-frame only. Not every clone is retained; where verified, under half of the shortfall comes from an unresolved V gene, and the cause of the rest is unknown. The sample contains fewer than 300,000 clones, approximately 79% of them found a single time. The ten largest clones add up to about 5.3% of the sample. Per the publication, the time point label means: progressive disease on ibrutinib. The sample in question was PBMCs, obtained at disease progression, from a patient treated with ibrutinib. These receptors all come from a human donor with chronic lymphocytic leukemia.

The rearrangement uses TRBV7-9 and TRBJ1-1; D ambiguous. In germline, CDR1 is SEHNR, CDR2 FQNEAQ (reference sequence). V shed 1 base and J shed 0 bases, with 6 bases lying between them. The CDR3 contains 14 residues. The CDR3 spells CASSLEALNTEAFF. The CDR3 nucleotides read TGTGCCAGCAGCTTAGAGGCCCTGAACACTGAAGCTTTCTTT.

The V and J genes are TRBV11-2 and TRBJ2-7; 9 positions match TRBD2. Trimming removed 2 bases from V and 2 bases from J; junction bases left unmatched: 1. Germline values: CDR1 SGHAT, CDR2 FQNNGV. The CDR3 spans 14 residues. The CDR3 coding sequence is TGTGCCAGCAGCTTAAGCGGGGGGACCTACGAGCAGTACTTC. Protein product: CASSLSGGTYEQYF.

V gene TRBV10-3 combines with J gene TRBJ2-3, with unresolved D. Germline V gene sequence: CDR1 ENHRY, CDR2 SYGVKD. The V end was cut by 2 bases, the J end by 1 base, with 13 bases between. The CDR3 has 16 amino acids. DNA of the CDR3: TGTGCCATCAGTGAGCAGGAAGGGTATCGCACAGATACGCAGTATTTT. It codes for CAISEQEGYRTDTQYF.

The chain recombines TRBV10-1 with TRBJ2-3; 7 bases align to TRBD2. V was pared by 3 bases and J by 1 base, with 7 bases of the junction left unmatched. The CDR3 extends over 16 amino acids. The germline CDR1 and CDR2 sequences are WNHNN and SYGVQD (reference sequence). Here the CDR3 DNA reads TGCGCCAGCAGTGATGGTGCCGCGGGGGGCACAGATACGCAGTATTTT. It yields the protein CASSDGAAGGTDTQYF.